The 24 T cell receptor beta chains presented below share a single source sample, sequenced in a study of HIV-infected patients and healthy controls. Approximately 510 ng RNA was reverse transcribed with alpha and beta constant-region primers. Alpha and beta chain libraries were made separately by chain-specific third strand synthesis with multiplexing indices. TCRdb fed the 5' RACE reads into MiXCR, producing one record per CDR3 protein. The table has about 7,200 distinct CDR3 sequences, 10% seen once; the top ten hold roughly 18%. Roughly three months, about 14 weeks, into antiretroviral therapy, follow-up blood was collected. All unsorted peripheral T cells were captured because whole blood was used without fractionation. The sequencing used blood, collected during antiretroviral therapy. Every receptor here comes from an adult with HIV infection.

This clonotype was recorded at least ten times. The rearrangement uses TRBV7-9 and TRBJ2-7; TRBD2 might be the D (6 bases). V was pared by 4 bases and J by 2 bases, with 15 bases between. From germline, CDR1 is SEHNR and CDR2 FQNEAQ (reference sequence). The CDR3 consists of 15 residues. The CDR3 region has the DNA TGTGCCAGCAGCTCCGTCCCCGGAGGGGCCTACGAGCAGTACTTC. Translating gives CASSSVPGGAYEQYF.

This clonotype was seen many times. This chain uses TRBV12-3 or TRBV12-4 with TRBJ2-1, with 11 bases identical to TRBD2. V was pared by 3 bases and J by 0 bases, with 4 bases of the junction left unmatched. The CDR3 has 17 amino acids. The CDR3, as DNA: TGTGCCAGCAGTTTTACCCTAGCGGGGGGCTCCTACAATGAGCAGTTCTTC. Translating it yields CASSFTLAGGSYNEQFF.

This clonotype is medium-sized in the sample. The chain is built from TRBV6-5 and TRBJ2-5; 11 bases align to TRBD2. The CDR3 has 13 amino acids. Germline trimming cut 10 bases from V and 2 bases from J; bases unmatched to any gene: 3. The germline gives CDR1 MNHEY, CDR2 SVGAGI. CDR3 DNA: TGTGCCACCAGACTAGCGGGACAAGAGACCCAGTACTTC. It encodes CATRLAGQETQYF.

Note on this clonotype: This clone may be a read error of a much larger clone one base away. This sequence joins TRBV23-1 and TRBJ2-5; D gene unclear. TRBV23-1 is treated as an ORF (open reading frame) with a function not yet certain. The CDR3 is made up of 13 amino acids. Trimming cost V 4 bases and J 2 bases, with 8 bases left between them. CDR3 in DNA: TGCGCCAGCAGTCGAGGAAAACAAGAGACCCAGTACTTC. Translation: CASSRGKQETQYF.

Relative to its sample, this clonotype is medium-sized. The V and J genes are TRBV7-6 and TRBJ1-2; 9 bases line up with TRBD1. V lost 2 bases and J lost 6; bases outside the gene matches: 10. CDR1 and CDR2 from the germline V gene are SGHVS and FNYEAQ. This CDR3 spans 16 amino acids. The CDR3 nucleotides are TGTGCCAGCAGCTTATTACGGGACAGGGATTGGCATGGCTACACCTTC. Its translation is CASSLLRDRDWHGYTF.

This clonotype was found many times. The chain is built from TRBV5-1 and TRBJ1-2, with no clear D. Trimming stripped 0 bases from V and 9 bases from J, with 18 bases between. Germline CDR1 reads SGHRS; CDR2 reads YFSETQ. The CDR3 totals 15 residues. The CDR3 nucleotides are TGCGCCAGCAGCTTGGTTCCGGGTAACTCCCCAAGCTACACCTTC. Its protein is CASSLVPGNSPSYTF.

In this sample, this clonotype is medium-sized. The V gene is TRBV7-6, the J gene TRBJ2-7; TRBD2 is a possible D gene (5 bases). Germline CDR1 reads SGHVS; CDR2 reads FNYEAQ. Trimming removed 6 bases at V and 6 bases at J, with 12 bases between. CDR3 size: 12 residues. The CDR3 loop is CASRSTRGEQYF. The CDR3, as DNA: TGTGCCAGCAGATCTACTAGAGGCGAGCAGTACTTC. The full variable domain, rest sourced from reference TRBV7-6 and TRBJ2-7, is GAGVSQSPRYKVTKRGQDVALRCDPISGHVSLYWYRQALGQGPEFLTYFNYEAQQDKSGLPNDRFSAERPEGSISTLTIQRTEQRDSAMYRCASRSTRGEQYFGPGTRLTVT.

The rearrangement joins TRBV20-1 to TRBJ2-6; D unresolved. From germline, CDR1 is DFQATT and CDR2 SNEGSKA (reference sequence). The CDR3 loop spans 17 amino acids. V was clipped by 3 bases and J by 0 bases, with 15 bases between them. For the CDR3, the DNA is TGCAGTGCTAGTCCCTTACTCTCTATCTCTGGGGCCAACGTCCTGACTTTC. It yields the protein CSASPLLSISGANVLTF.

By frequency in the sample, this clonotype is medium-sized. J is TRBJ1-2 and V is TRBV6-5; TRBD1 aligns across 11 bases. CDR3 length equals 13 residues. Germline CDR1 reads MNHEY; CDR2 reads SVGAGI. V was pared by 6 bases and J by 6 bases, with 3 bases of the junction left unmatched. The CDR3 sequence: CASRGTGGNGYTF. The CDR3 DNA follows: TGTGCCAGCAGGGGGACAGGGGGTAATGGCTACACCTTC.

In its sample, this clonotype was seen a few times. The J gene is TRBJ2-3, the V gene TRBV12-3 or TRBV12-4; D unclear. The CDR3 totals 14 residues. With 1 base removed from V and 6 bases from J, the gap between germline ends came to 11 bases. The CDR3 protein is CASSLVASRDTQYF. CDR3 coding DNA: TGTGCCAGCAGTTTAGTGGCAAGCCGGGATACGCAGTATTTT.

This clonotype has a count of ten or more. V is TRBV29-1 and J is TRBJ2-5; 7 bases map to TRBD2. Germline values: CDR1 SQVTM, CDR2 ANQGSEA. After removal of 7 bases from V and 2 bases from J, the junction contained 4 bases not matched to a gene. This CDR3 comprises 12 residues. CDR3 in DNA: TGCAGCGCGGGGGGAGGGCAAGAGACCCAGTACTTC. Translation gives CSAGGGQETQYF.

In its sample, this clonotype was seen many times. The gene calls are TRBV29-1 and TRBJ1-2; perhaps TRBD1 as D (5 bases). The CDR3 totals 16 residues. Germline V CDR1 and CDR2: SQVTM, ANQGSEA. The V end lost 3 bases, the J end lost 8 bases, and 25 bases lay between the germline ends. CDR3 in DNA: TGCAGCGTTGACCCGACGGGGGGTAGGGACTTGGGCGGCTACACCTTC. It specifies CSVDPTGGRDLGGYTF.

This clonotype rates as medium-sized. J is TRBJ2-3 and V is TRBV7-9; 10 bases line up with TRBD1. CDR1 and CDR2 (germline): SEHNR, FQNEAQ (reference sequence). CDR3 size: 15 residues. J gave up 7 bases and V 5 bases, and 9 bases lay outside the gene matches. The chain's CDR3 is CASSVRDRGIHTQYF. The DNA for the CDR3 is TGTGCCAGCAGCGTCCGGGACAGGGGAATACATACGCAGTATTTT.

A remark on this clonotype: A much more abundant neighbour one base away suggests this may be a read error. This chain connects TRBV20-1 to TRBJ1-1, with no clear D. This CDR3 spans 14 amino acids. V lost 5 bases to trimming and J lost 0 bases, with 13 bases between them. Germline values: CDR1 DFQATT, CDR2 SNEGSKA (reference sequence). CDR3 bases: TGCAGTGCTCGACGGTGCGAACTGAACACTGAAGCTTTCTTT. Residues: CSARRCELNTEAFF.

The chain is built from TRBV15 and TRBJ1-5; TRBD1 might be the D (6 bases). V was pared by 6 bases and J by 0 bases, with 18 bases between. The CDR3 consists of 17 residues. Germline V gene sequence: CDR1 LNHNV, CDR2 YYDKDF (reference sequence). The CDR3 DNA reads as TGTGCCACCAGTAGACGCGGACAGACCCTTAGCAATCAGCCCCAGCATTTT. This gives the protein CATSRRGQTLSNQPQHF. The full variable domain, in which reference TRBV15 and TRBJ1-5 provide the parts outside the CDR3, is DAMVIQNPRYQVTQFGKPVTLSCSQTLNHNVMYWYQQKSSQAPKLLFHYYDKDFNNEADTPDNFQSRRPNTSFCFLDIRSPGLGDTAMYLCATSRRGQTLSNQPQHFGDGTRLSIL.

This clonotype appeared many times. The chain carries TRBV29-1 and TRBJ1-3; D unresolved. Germline CDR1 reads SQVTM; CDR2 reads ANQGSEA. The ends were cut back, 6 bases at V and 0 bases at J, with 9 bases in the middle. The CDR3 runs to 13 residues. The CDR3 region has the DNA TGCAGCGTGGCAACAGCCTCTGGAAACACCATATATTTT. This gives the protein CSVATASGNTIYF.

This clonotype is categorized as medium-sized. The CDR3 region has the DNA TGTGCCAGCAGCGCACAGGGGATGGCTGGGGCCAACGTCCTGACTTTC. It yields the protein CASSAQGMAGANVLTF. V and J are TRBV25-1 and TRBJ2-6; 7 bases fit TRBD1. Trimming took 6 bases from V and 2 from J; bases not matched to a gene: 7. The CDR3 sequence is 16 residues long. The V gene's germline CDR1 is MGHDK and CDR2 SYGVNS.

This clonotype counts as medium-sized (0.01 to 0.1%). The chain uses TRBV5-1 and TRBJ1-1; D not resolved. The CDR3 extends over 15 amino acids. V was cut by 0 bases and J by 5 bases, with 14 bases left in between. Germline loops: CDR1 SGHRS, CDR2 YFSETQ. CDR3 sequence (DNA): TGCGCCAGCAGCTTGGCCAACGGTTTGGCGACTGAAGCTTTCTTT. This encodes CASSLANGLATEAFF.

This clonotype is deemed medium-sized. This rearrangement joins TRBV12-3 or TRBV12-4 to TRBJ2-1; perhaps TRBD2 as D (6 bases). Trimming shortened V by 6 bases and J by 5 bases, and 17 bases separated the two germline ends. The CDR3 is 15 amino acids. The CDR3 region has the DNA TGTGCCAGCAGGCCCCGACTAGGGTCGGACAATGAGCAGTTCTTC. As protein: CASRPRLGSDNEQFF.

This clonotype was detected ten times or more. The chain combines TRBV19 with TRBJ2-5; TRBD1 agrees at 8 bases. Trimming cost V 6 bases and J 0 bases; bases outside gene matches: 6. This CDR3 has 15 amino acids. Germline-derived CDR1 and CDR2 are LNHDA and SQIVND (reference sequence). The CDR3 region is CASSKDRDYQETQYF. CDR3 DNA: TGTGCCAGTAGCAAGGACAGGGATTACCAAGAGACCCAGTACTTC.

This clonotype was counted between two and nine times. V gene TRBV14 combines with J gene TRBJ2-1; 10 nucleotides line up with TRBD2. V trimming: 5 bases; J trimming: 3 bases; junction bases outside the gene matches: 4. Germline lookup yields CDR1 SGHDN and CDR2 FVKESK. The CDR3 length is 15 residues. Written as DNA, the CDR3 is TGTGCCAGCAGCGTGGGACTAGCGAGCTACAATGAGCAGTTCTTC. Amino acid sequence: CASSVGLASYNEQFF.

This clonotype is judged medium-sized. The chain joins TRBV4-1 to TRBJ2-5, with D tentatively TRBD1 or TRBD2 (5 bases each). The germline V gene encodes CDR1 MGHRA and CDR2 YSYEKL. The CDR3 sequence is 18 residues long. V was cut by 4 bases and J by 3 bases, with 24 bases left in between. The DNA for the CDR3 is TGCGCCAGCAGCCGAGGGGCGGGCCCGGCAGGGCGGAAAGAGACCCAGTACTTC. Amino acids: CASSRGAGPAGRKETQYF.

This sequence joins TRBV12-3 or TRBV12-4 and TRBJ2-3, with no clear D. CDR3 size: 12 residues. With 2 bases removed from V and 4 bases from J, the gap between germline ends came to 4 bases. The chain's CDR3 is CASSLMSDTQYF. Here the CDR3 DNA reads TGTGCCAGCAGTTTAATGTCAGATACGCAGTATTTT.

The V gene is TRBV18, the J gene TRBJ2-3; D is perhaps TRBD1 (5 bases). The CDR3 loop spans 14 amino acids. CDR1 is KGHSH and CDR2 is LQKENI in the germline V gene. V lost 3 bases and J lost 2, with 9 bases in between. CDR3 in DNA: TGTGCCAGCTCACCCGTTGGGGCCACAGATACGCAGTATTTT. Translated: CASSPVGATDTQYF.